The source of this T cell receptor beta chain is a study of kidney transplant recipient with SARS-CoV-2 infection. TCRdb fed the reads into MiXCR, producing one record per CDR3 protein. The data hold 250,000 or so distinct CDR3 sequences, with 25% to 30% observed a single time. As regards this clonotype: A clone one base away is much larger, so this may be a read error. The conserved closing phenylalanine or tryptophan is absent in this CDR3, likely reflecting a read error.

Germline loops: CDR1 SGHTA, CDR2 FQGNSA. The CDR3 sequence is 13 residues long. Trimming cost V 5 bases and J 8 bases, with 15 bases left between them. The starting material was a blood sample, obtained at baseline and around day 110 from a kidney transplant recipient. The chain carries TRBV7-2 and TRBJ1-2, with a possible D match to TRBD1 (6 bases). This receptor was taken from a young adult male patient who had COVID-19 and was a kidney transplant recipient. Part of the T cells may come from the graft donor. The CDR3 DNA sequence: TGTGCCAGCAGCGTACAGGGACTAGTCGGCTACACCTTA. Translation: CASSVQGLVGYTL.